The source of this T cell receptor (beta chain) is a study of blood T cell repertoires in COVID-19. For the study at large: PBMCs, B-cell-depleted T cells, or T cells were the source of the cDNA or gDNA that made up the material.

Here immunoSEQ multiplex PCR was the method, and the copy in TCRdb shows in-frame clones only, minus some. This table holds 300,000 to 350,000 clones, 86% found once. Categorization into cohorts depended on clinical history that participants reported. This CDR3 has 17 amino acids. V lost 3 bases, J lost 3 bases, and 11 bases stayed unmatched. CDR1 DFQATT and CDR2 SNEGSKA come from the germline V gene (reference sequence). This clone was seen a single time. Sequencing was carried out using PBMCs or T cells enriched from blood (not recorded which). The J gene is TRBJ1-4, the V gene TRBV20-1; 9 bases line up with TRBD1. The TCR originated in a woman aged 40 to 50 with acute COVID-19. The CDR3 DNA reads TGCAGTGCTAGTTCAGGACAGGGGATTGGGGCTAATGAAAAACTGTTTTTT. Protein sequence: CSASSGQGIGANEKLFF.